This T cell receptor beta chain was sequenced during a study of blood T cell repertoires in COVID-19. The CDR3 sequence is 16 residues long. CDR1 and CDR2 from the germline V gene are SNHLY and FYNNEI. V shed 5 bases, J shed 4 bases, and the junction held 10 bases outside the gene matches. Cohorts were based on clinical histories the participants reported. Here immunoSEQ multiplex PCR was the method, and the copy in TCRdb shows in-frame clones only, minus some. The sample carries roughly 170,000 clones, 65% to 85% recorded once. This TCR came from a woman aged 40 to 49 with acute COVID-19. The rearrangement joins TRBV2 to TRBJ2-2; 7 bases map to TRBD1. The sample consisted of PBMCs or T cells enriched from blood (not recorded which). CDR3 in DNA: TGTGCCAGCAGTCTACAGGGGATGGGGACCACCGGGGAGCTGTTTTTT. This gives the protein CASSLQGMGTTGELFF.